This T cell receptor beta chain was found in a study of T cells in Graves' hyperthyroidism and ophthalmopathy. This clonotype appeared many times. It was RNA transcripts that yielded the amplified TCR beta CDR3 regions. A first-round RT-PCR of the TCR CDR3 used the HTBI primer set. TCRdb independently ran MiXCR on the multiplex PCR reads; one entry per CDR3 protein. The sample holds about 420,000 distinct CDR3 sequences, roughly an eighth seen once. The CDR3 spans 15 residues. Per germline, CDR1 MNHEY and CDR2 SVGAGI. V lost 2 bases to trimming and J lost 4 bases, with 12 bases between them. This receptor was obtained from a young woman with Graves' hyperthyroidism. This chain joins TRBV6-5 and TRBJ2-1; TRBD2 might be the D (5 bases). Sequencing was carried out using blood. The CDR3 is CASSYAWEQYNEQFF. The CDR3 DNA sequence: TGTGCCAGCAGTTACGCGTGGGAGCAGTACAATGAGCAGTTCTTC.